A selection of T cell receptor beta chains follows, all from one sample in a study of shared clonotypes between healthy human individuals. Method: immunoSEQ multiplex PCR; TCRdb's copy keeps in-frame clones and lacks some. The sample has 2 million to 2.5 million clones; 90% to 96% are singletons. The specimen sequenced was naive CD4+ T cells sorted from blood. Receptors originate from a man younger than 30 in good health. Each CDR3 is given with its conserved first and last residue. D genes are given only for firm matches. Clone size is stated in some rows and not others, as once, few, many or a class when expanded.

D gene	V gene	J gene	clone size	CDR3 DNA	CDR3 protein
TRBD2	TRBV11-2	TRBJ2-7	.	TGTGCCAGCAGCTTAGGCGGGACTAAGAAATACGAGCAGTACTTC	CASSLGGTKKYEQYF
TRBD2	TRBV10-2	TRBJ2-1	.	TGCGCCAGCAGGATTAGCGGGGGGGCCAACAATGAGCAGTTCTTC	CASRISGGANNEQFF
TRBD2	TRBV10-1	TRBJ2-1	.	TGCGCCAGCAGTGAGTCGGGGCTAGCGGGGAATGAGCAGTTCTTC	CASSESGLAGNEQFF
.	TRBV7-3	TRBJ2-1	.	TGTGCCAGCAGTCGGGACGTTTATAATTCCTACAATGAGCAGTTCTTC	CASSRDVYNSYNEQFF
.	TRBV6-1	TRBJ1-1	.	TGTGCCAGCAGTGAAGCTGGCAGGAACACTGAAGCTTTCTTT	CASSEAGRNTEAFF
.	TRBV4-3	TRBJ2-3	.	TGCGCCAGGGATGCGGGACCGGGACCGCTCACAGATACGCAGTATTTT	CARDAGPGPLTDTQYF
.	TRBV5-8	TRBJ1-5	.	TGTGCCAGCGTATCCCCGGGGGGAGGCAATCAGCCCCAGCATTTT	CASVSPGGGNQPQHF
.	TRBV7-9	TRBJ2-3	.	TGTGCCAGCAGCTCTTGGACGGACCGTGGGGGTACGCAGTATTTT	CASSSWTDRGGTQYF
.	TRBV5-1	TRBJ1-3	.	TGCGCCAGCAGCTCGAGCGGCCTTGAGACTGGAAACACCATATATTTT	CASSSSGLETGNTIYF
.	TRBV7-9	TRBJ2-5	.	TGTGCCAGCAGCTTAAAGGGGAACAGGGAAGAGACCCAGTACTTC	CASSLKGNREETQYF
TRBD1	TRBV7-6	TRBJ2-5	.	TGTGCCAGCAGCCCCGGGACAGGGGTCTTGAAGACCCAGTACTTC	CASSPGTGVLKTQYF
.	TRBV5-1	TRBJ2-7	once	TGCGCCAGCAGTCCCGGGTACGAGCAGTACTTC	CASSPGYEQYF
.	TRBV29-1	TRBJ2-3	.	TGCAGCGTTCATGACAGGCAACCCACAGATACGCAGTATTTT	CSVHDRQPTDTQYF
.	TRBV5-1	TRBJ1-1	.	TGCGCCAGCAGCTGGGGACGGGCTGAAGCTTTCTTT	CASSWGRAEAFF